Listed below are T cell receptor beta chains from one sample, sequenced in a study of cytomegalovirus exposure and HLA in healthy donors. The protocol was immunoSEQ multiplex PCR, while the TCRdb copy is restricted to in-frame clones and leaves out a portion. The repertoire holds roughly 150,000 clones, about 85% seen once, with about 2.3% in the top ten. What was sequenced was PBMCs. The receptors shown here come from a woman aged 18-29 years in good health and CMV-seronegative. Each CDR3 is given with its conserved first and last residue. Each record gives: V gene, clone size, D gene, J gene, CDR3 DNA, CDR3 protein. The D gene is left open where the match is weak. Some rows mark clone size as missing; the rest say once, few, many or name a class of expanded clone.

TRBV19	few	.	TRBJ1-2	TGTGCCAGTAGTCGGACATCTAACTATGGCTACACCTTC	CASSRTSNYGYTF
TRBV21-1	.	.	TRBJ1-5	TGTGCCAGCAGCAAAGCCCCCAGGGGCCTACGGGGATGCGGTCAGCCCCAGCATTTT	CASSKAPRGLRGCGQPQHF
TRBV6-6	.	.	TRBJ1-2	TGTGTCAGCCTCCGGGGGATCTATGGCTACACCTTC	CVSLRGIYGYTF
TRBV9	.	.	TRBJ2-7	TGTGCCAGCAGCGTAGGGGTCGGGGGAACCTACGAGCAGTACTTC	CASSVGVGGTYEQYF
TRBV7-9	.	.	TRBJ1-4	TGTGCCAGCAGCTTCGACAGAACGGAAAAACTGTTTTTT	CASSFDRTEKLFF
TRBV5-1	.	.	TRBJ2-7	TGCGCCAGCAGCTTGGTTCTGCGGGGGCGGAACGAGCAGTACTTC	CASSLVLRGRNEQYF
TRBV28	.	.	TRBJ1-4	TGTGCCAGCAGTTTAGCGGGGGGCGATGAAAAACTGTTTTTT	CASSLAGGDEKLFF
TRBV7-8	.	TRBD1	TRBJ2-2	TGTGCCAGCAGCTTGGTACAGGGGGTTACCGGGGAGCTGTTTTTT	CASSLVQGVTGELFF
TRBV7-2	.	.	TRBJ2-3	TGTGCCATCGGAACGGGGTCTTCATCAGATACGCAGTATTTT	CAIGTGSSSDTQYF
TRBV27	.	TRBD1	TRBJ1-1	TGTGCCAGCAGACCAGGGGGCGGTGCCACTGAAGCTTTCTTT	CASRPGGGATEAFF
TRBV10-2	.	.	TRBJ1-5	TGCGCCAGCAGTGACAGTTATAGCAATCAGCCCCAGCATTTT	CASSDSYSNQPQHF
TRBV6-5	.	.	TRBJ1-1	TGTGCCAGCAGTTACTCGGACCGGGCGGGGACTGAAGCTTTCTTT	CASSYSDRAGTEAFF
TRBV18	.	TRBD1	TRBJ1-4	TGTGCCAGCTCACCACCACAGGGGGCTCTTAGAGGAAAACTGTTTTTT	CASSPPQGALRGKLFF
TRBV14	.	TRBD2	TRBJ2-1	TGTGCCAGCAGCCAAACTAGCGGTTCCCCTAATGAGCAGTTCTTC	CASSQTSGSPNEQFF
TRBV5-1	.	.	TRBJ2-5	TGCGCCAGCAGCCGGGCGGGACAAGAGACCCAGTACTTC	CASSRAGQETQYF
TRBV5-1	.	TRBD1	TRBJ2-1	TGCGCCAGCTCGACAGGGGCTAGCCTGTACAATGAGCAGTTCTTC	CASSTGASLYNEQFF
TRBV28	.	TRBD2	TRBJ2-7	TGTGCCAGCAGCTTCCCCCGGCGGGAGGGTTACGAGCAGTACTTC	CASSFPRREGYEQYF
TRBV5-4	once	.	TRBJ2-7	TGTGCCAGCGGACGGGACTCCTACGAGCAGTACTTC	CASGRDSYEQYF
TRBV10-3	.	TRBD2	TRBJ2-2	TGTGCCATCACTCCGAGTCTAGCGGGGGGGAGTATTGGGGAGCTGTTTTTT	CAITPSLAGGSIGELFF
TRBV19	.	.	TRBJ1-2	TGTGCCAGTAGTTCCGGGTTCGGGGGGGAGTATGGCTACACCTTC	CASSSGFGGEYGYTF
TRBV7-2	few	.	TRBJ1-3	TGTGCCAGCAGCTTAGGATTGGGCGCTGGAAACACCATATATTTT	CASSLGLGAGNTIYF
TRBV2	.	TRBD1	TRBJ1-2	TGTGCCAGGGCGACAGGGATAACTAACTATGGCTACACCTTC	CARATGITNYGYTF
TRBV5-4	.	.	TRBJ2-7	TGTGCCAGCAGCACAGACTCGGGGTTCTCCTACGAGCAGTACTTC	CASSTDSGFSYEQYF
TRBV11-2	.	.	TRBJ1-3	TGTGCCAGCAGCTTGGGATTCAGGGCCGGAGCCTCTGGAAACACCATATATTTT	CASSLGFRAGASGNTIYF
TRBV4-3	once	TRBD2	TRBJ2-1	TGCGCCAGCAGCCAAGATGGGACTAGCGGGGCCCGACAGTTCTTC	CASSQDGTSGARQFF
TRBV6-6	few	TRBD1	TRBJ1-4	TGTGCCAGCAGTCTCGACAGGGTGGGTGAAAAACTGTTTTTT	CASSLDRVGEKLFF
TRBV29-1	.	.	TRBJ2-5	TGCAGCCTACGAATGGCGGGGTCCATAGAGACCCAGTACTTC	CSLRMAGSIETQYF
TRBV27	.	TRBD2	TRBJ2-7	TGTGCCAGCAGTTTAGCTAGCGGGAGAAGAAGGTACGAGCAGTACTTC	CASSLASGRRRYEQYF
TRBV19	.	TRBD1	TRBJ1-5	TGTGCCAGTAGTGGGACAGCTAATCAGCCCCAGCATTTT	CASSGTANQPQHF
TRBV2	.	TRBD1	TRBJ2-5	TGTGCCAGCAGGGCCGAGGACAGGGGGCACGAGACCCAGTACTTC	CASRAEDRGHETQYF
TRBV2	.	.	TRBJ1-6	TGTGCCAGCAGCTTAACGACTGATTCACCCCTCCACTTT	CASSLTTDSPLHF
TRBV18	.	.	TRBJ2-7	TGTGCCAGCTCACCACCTAAGGGGCGGTGGTACGAGCAGTACTTC	CASSPPKGRWYEQYF
TRBV30	.	TRBD2	TRBJ2-3	TGTGCCTGGGGCCAGCGAGGGCTAGCGGGAGATACGCAGTATTTT	CAWGQRGLAGDTQYF
TRBV10-2	.	.	TRBJ1-5	TGCGCCAGCAGTGCACAGGGCGGTCAGCCCCAGCATTTT	CASSAQGGQPQHF
TRBV28	.	.	TRBJ1-2	TGTGCCAGCAGTCCCGGAAGGCGGGCCTATGGCTACACCTTC	CASSPGRRAYGYTF
TRBV28	.	.	TRBJ2-5	TGTGCCAGCAGTTTATCAGGGCCAGAGACCCAGTACTTC	CASSLSGPETQYF
TRBV6-5	.	TRBD1	TRBJ1-2	TGTGCCAGCGGTAGACAGGGGTCCGATGGCTACACCTTC	CASGRQGSDGYTF
TRBV9	.	.	TRBJ2-3	TGTGCCAGCAGCGTAGGCACAGGCCCCCCAGATACGCAGTATTTT	CASSVGTGPPDTQYF
TRBV9	.	TRBD2	TRBJ2-1	TGTGCCAGCAGCGGCGGGAGCTCCTACAATGAGCAGTTCTTC	CASSGGSSYNEQFF
TRBV25-1	.	.	TRBJ2-7	TGTGCCAGCACCCCCCCTGGACACTACGAGCAGTACTTC	CASTPPGHYEQYF
TRBV6-5	.	.	TRBJ2-2	TGTGCCAGCAGTTCCAGGGGGGACACCGGGGAGCTGTTTTTT	CASSSRGDTGELFF
TRBV6-4	.	TRBD2	TRBJ2-3	TGTGCCAGCAGTGAGAGTGCGGGGGGCCCCCCAGATACGCAGTATTTT	CASSESAGGPPDTQYF
TRBV7-9	.	.	TRBJ1-2	TGTGCCAGCAGCCCCCTGGGGCCGGGCGATGGCTACACCTTC	CASSPLGPGDGYTF
TRBV5-1	.	TRBD2	TRBJ2-7	TGCGCCAGCAGCTTGAACCCCTCAGGGAGCGGGAGCCACGAGCAGTACTTC	CASSLNPSGSGSHEQYF
TRBV27	.	.	TRBJ2-7	TGTGCCAGCAGTCCCGGTGGGGGCTACGAGCAGTACTTC	CASSPGGGYEQYF
TRBV28	.	.	TRBJ2-2	TGTGCCAGCAGTCCAACAGGGTACACGAACACCGGGGAGCTGTTTTTT	CASSPTGYTNTGELFF
TRBV2	.	TRBD2	TRBJ2-7	TGTGCCAGCAGTGAAGCCGGTAGCGGGAGAACCCACGAGCAGTACTTC	CASSEAGSGRTHEQYF
TRBV6-1	.	.	TRBJ1-3	TGTGCCAGCAGTTTAAACCAGGGGACTGGAAACACCATATATTTT	CASSLNQGTGNTIYF
TRBV19	once	.	TRBJ2-7	TGTGCCAGTAGTCCGGGACTTTCAATCTACGAGCAGTACTTC	CASSPGLSIYEQYF
TRBV18	.	TRBD2	TRBJ2-1	TGTGCCAGCTCGCCGCTAGCGGGGGTATCTAACAATGAGCAGTTCTTC	CASSPLAGVSNNEQFF
TRBV6-4	.	TRBD2	TRBJ2-1	TGTGCCAGCAGTGACTCGACTAGCGGGAGCAATGAGCAGTTCTTC	CASSDSTSGSNEQFF
TRBV5-6	.	.	TRBJ1-3	TGTGCCAGCAGCGACAACCGCCGGGGAGGAAACACCATATATTTT	CASSDNRRGGNTIYF